These T cell receptor beta chains were read from a single sample in a study of T cell responses to AZD1222 COVID-19 vaccine. Method: immunoSEQ multiplex PCR; TCRdb's copy keeps in-frame clones and lacks some. The repertoire holds 89,000 or so clones, around nine tenths seen once, with under 20% in the top ten. Specimen: peripheral blood, collected on day 0 of AZD1222 vaccination. The source of these receptors is an adult in good health. CDR3s include the opening cysteine and the closing phenylalanine or tryptophan. A D gene is named only where the DNA matches it firmly. Clone size appears in some rows only: once, few, many, or a class for an expanded clone.

clone_size d_call j_call v_call cdr3_nt cdr3_aa
. TRBD1 TRBJ2-2 TRBV7-2 TGTGCCAGCAGCTTAGTTTGGACAGGGATATCCGGGGAGCTGTTTTTT CASSLVWTGISGELFF
. . TRBJ1-5 TRBV12-3/TRBV12-4 TGTGCCAGCAAAAATAGCAATCAGCCCCAGCATTTT CASKNSNQPQHF
. TRBD1 TRBJ2-6 TRBV5-1 TGCGCCAGCAGCGAGGGACAGGGGGACTACTCTGGGGCCAACGTCCTGACTTTC CASSEGQGDYSGANVLTF
. TRBD1 TRBJ1-6 TRBV27 TGTGCCAGCAGTCGACTGGGATATGACAGGGGGTGGATCGACTTTAATTCACCCCTCCACTTT CASSRLGYDRGWIDFNSPLHF
. . TRBJ2-1 TRBV2 TGTGCCAGCACCTACTCCTACAATGAGCAGTTCTTC CASTYSYNEQFF
. . TRBJ1-5 TRBV12-3/TRBV12-4 TGTGCCAGCAGCGTCAGCAATCAGCCCCAGCATTTT CASSVSNQPQHF
. . TRBJ2-1 TRBV24-1 TGTGCCACCAGTGATTCTGTTGGCGGAAACTCCTACAATGAGCAGTTCTTC CATSDSVGGNSYNEQFF
once . TRBJ2-7 TRBV7-2 TGTGCCAGCAGCTTAGCGGGGAACTACGAGCAGTACTTC CASSLAGNYEQYF
few . TRBJ2-7 TRBV4-1 TGCGCCAGCAGCCAAGGGACTGGGCCCTACGAGCAGTACTTC CASSQGTGPYEQYF
. . TRBJ2-1 TRBV28 TGTGCCAGCAGTTTATATGGACAAGGCAATGAGCAGTTCTTC CASSLYGQGNEQFF
. . TRBJ2-1 TRBV2 TGTGCCAGCTTGACGGACAGCTTCAATGAGCAGTTCTTC CASLTDSFNEQFF
. TRBD2 TRBJ2-1 TRBV3-1/TRBV3-2 TGTGCCAGCAGCCAAAACGTACTAGCGGGGTACAATGAGCAGTTCTTC CASSQNVLAGYNEQFF
. . TRBJ1-2 TRBV3-1/TRBV3-2 TGTGCCAGCAGCCAATGGGGGGCGAGATGGGGCTACACCTTC CASSQWGARWGYTF
. . TRBJ2-5 TRBV3-1/TRBV3-2 TGTGCCAGCAGCCAGGTCAAGGAGACCCAGTACTTC CASSQVKETQYF
. . TRBJ1-4 TRBV2 TGTGCCAGCAGTGGAGAGGGAGCAACTAATGAAAAACTGTTTTTT CASSGEGATNEKLFF
. TRBD2 TRBJ2-1 TRBV27 TGTGCCAGCAGTGTCCTCCCTAGCGGGGTGAGGGATGAGCAGTTCTTC CASSVLPSGVRDEQFF
. . TRBJ1-6 TRBV28 TGTGCCAGCAGACCACTTCAAAATTCACCCCTCCACTTT CASRPLQNSPLHF